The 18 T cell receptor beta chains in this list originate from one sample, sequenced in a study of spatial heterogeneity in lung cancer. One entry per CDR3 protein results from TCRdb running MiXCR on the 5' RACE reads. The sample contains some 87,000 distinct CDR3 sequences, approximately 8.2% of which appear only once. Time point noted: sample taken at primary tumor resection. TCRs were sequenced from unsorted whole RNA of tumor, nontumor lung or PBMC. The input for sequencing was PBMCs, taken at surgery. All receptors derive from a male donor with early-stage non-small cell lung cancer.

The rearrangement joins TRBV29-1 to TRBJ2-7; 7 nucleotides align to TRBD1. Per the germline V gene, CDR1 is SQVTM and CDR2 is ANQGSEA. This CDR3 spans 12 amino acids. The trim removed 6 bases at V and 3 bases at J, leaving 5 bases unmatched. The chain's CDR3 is CSVGRDSYEQYF. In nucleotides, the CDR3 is TGCAGCGTGGGCCGGGACAGCTACGAGCAGTACTTC.

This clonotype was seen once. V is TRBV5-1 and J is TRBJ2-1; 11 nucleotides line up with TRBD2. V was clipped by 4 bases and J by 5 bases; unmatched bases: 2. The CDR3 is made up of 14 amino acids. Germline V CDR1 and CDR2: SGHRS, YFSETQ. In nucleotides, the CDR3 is TGCGCCAGCAGCGGGACTAGCGGAAACAATGAGCAGTTCTTC. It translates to CASSGTSGNNEQFF. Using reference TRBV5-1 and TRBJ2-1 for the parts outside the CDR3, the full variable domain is KAGVTQTPRYLIKTRGQQVTLSCSPISGHRSVSWYQQTPGQGLQFLFEYFSETQRNKGNFPGRFSGRQFSNSRSEMNVSTLELGDSALYLCASSGTSGNNEQFFGPGTRLTVL.

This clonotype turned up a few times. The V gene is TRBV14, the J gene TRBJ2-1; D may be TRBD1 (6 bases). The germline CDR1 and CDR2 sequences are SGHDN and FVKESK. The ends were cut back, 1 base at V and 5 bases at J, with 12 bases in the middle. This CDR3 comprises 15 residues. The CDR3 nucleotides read TGTGCCAGCAGCCAAGTCGGGACATTAAACAATGAGCAGTTCTTC. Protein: CASSQVGTLNNEQFF.

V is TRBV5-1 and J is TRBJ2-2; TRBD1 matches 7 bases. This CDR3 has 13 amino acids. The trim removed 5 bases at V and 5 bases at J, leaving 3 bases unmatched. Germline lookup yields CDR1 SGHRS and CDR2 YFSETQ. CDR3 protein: CASSGQETGELFF. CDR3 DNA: TGCGCCAGCAGTGGACAGGAAACCGGGGAGCTGTTTTTT.

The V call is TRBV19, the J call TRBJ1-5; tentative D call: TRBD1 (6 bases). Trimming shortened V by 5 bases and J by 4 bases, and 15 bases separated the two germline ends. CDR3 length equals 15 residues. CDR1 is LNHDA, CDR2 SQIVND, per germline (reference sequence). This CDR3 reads CASSPPGHSNQPQHF. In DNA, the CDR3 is TGTGCCAGTAGTCCTCCGGGACACTCTAATCAGCCCCAGCATTTT.

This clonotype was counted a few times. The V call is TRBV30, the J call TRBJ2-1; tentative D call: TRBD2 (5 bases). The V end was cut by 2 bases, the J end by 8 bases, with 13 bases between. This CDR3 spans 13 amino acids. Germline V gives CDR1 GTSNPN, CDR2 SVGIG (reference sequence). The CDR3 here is CAWSNSAGDEQFF. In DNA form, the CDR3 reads TGTGCCTGGAGTAACTCCGCCGGGGATGAGCAGTTCTTC.

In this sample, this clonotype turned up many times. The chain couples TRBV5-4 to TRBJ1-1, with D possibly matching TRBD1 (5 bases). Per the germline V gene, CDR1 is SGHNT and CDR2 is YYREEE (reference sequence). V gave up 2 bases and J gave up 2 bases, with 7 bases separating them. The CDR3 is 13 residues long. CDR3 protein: CASSFDSNTEAFF. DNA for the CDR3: TGTGCCAGCAGCTTTGACAGTAACACTGAAGCTTTCTTT.

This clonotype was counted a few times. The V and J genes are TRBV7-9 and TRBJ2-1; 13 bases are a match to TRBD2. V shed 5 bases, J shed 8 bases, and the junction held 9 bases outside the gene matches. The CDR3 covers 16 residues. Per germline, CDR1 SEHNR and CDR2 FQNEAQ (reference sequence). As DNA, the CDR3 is TGTGCCAGCAGCCCCGGAGGTACTAGCGGGAGGGATGAGCAGTTCTTC. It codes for CASSPGGTSGRDEQFF.

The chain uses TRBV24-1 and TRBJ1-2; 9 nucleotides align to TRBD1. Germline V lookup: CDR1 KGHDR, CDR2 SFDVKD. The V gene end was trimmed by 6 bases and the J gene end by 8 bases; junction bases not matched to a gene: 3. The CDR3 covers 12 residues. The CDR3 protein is CATSTGGIGYTF. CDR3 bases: TGTGCCACCAGTACAGGGGGCATCGGCTACACCTTC.

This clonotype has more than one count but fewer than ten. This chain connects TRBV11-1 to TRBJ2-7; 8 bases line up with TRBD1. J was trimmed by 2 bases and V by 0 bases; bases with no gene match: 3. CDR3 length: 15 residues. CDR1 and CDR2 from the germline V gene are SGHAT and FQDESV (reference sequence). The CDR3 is CASSLADRVTYEQYF. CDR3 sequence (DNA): TGTGCCAGCAGCTTAGCGGACAGGGTAACCTACGAGCAGTACTTC.

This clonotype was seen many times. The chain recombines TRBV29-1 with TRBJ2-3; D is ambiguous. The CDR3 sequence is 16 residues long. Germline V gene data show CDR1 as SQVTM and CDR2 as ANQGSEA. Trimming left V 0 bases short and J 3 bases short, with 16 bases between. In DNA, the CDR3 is TGCAGCGTTGAAGATCCGGCTGCCCTCGCGACAGATACGCAGTATTTT. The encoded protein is CSVEDPAALATDTQYF.

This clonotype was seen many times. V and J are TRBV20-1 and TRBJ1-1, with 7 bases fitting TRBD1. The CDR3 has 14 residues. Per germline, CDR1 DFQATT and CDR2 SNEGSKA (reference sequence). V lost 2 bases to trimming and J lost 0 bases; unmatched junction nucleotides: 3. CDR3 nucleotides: TGCAGTGCTAGACATACAGGGGTGAACACTGAAGCTTTCTTT. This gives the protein CSARHTGVNTEAFF.

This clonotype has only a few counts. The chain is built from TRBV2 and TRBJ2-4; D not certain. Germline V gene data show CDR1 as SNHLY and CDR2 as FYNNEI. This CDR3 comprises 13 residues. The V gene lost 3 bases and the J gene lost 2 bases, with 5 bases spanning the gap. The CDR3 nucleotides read TGTGCCAGCAGTGAGCAACCCAAAAACATTCAGTACTTC. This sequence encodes CASSEQPKNIQYF.

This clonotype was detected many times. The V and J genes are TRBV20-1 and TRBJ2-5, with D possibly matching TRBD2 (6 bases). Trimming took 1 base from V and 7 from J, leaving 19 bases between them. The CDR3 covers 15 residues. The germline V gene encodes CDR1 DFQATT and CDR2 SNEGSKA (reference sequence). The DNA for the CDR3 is TGCAGTGCTAGAGGTACCCGGGACTCCCTATCGACCCAGTACTTC. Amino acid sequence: CSARGTRDSLSTQYF.

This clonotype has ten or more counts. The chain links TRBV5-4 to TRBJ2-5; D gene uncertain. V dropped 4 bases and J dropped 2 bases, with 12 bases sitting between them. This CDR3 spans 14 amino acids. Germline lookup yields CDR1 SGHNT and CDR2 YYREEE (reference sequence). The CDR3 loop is CASSRGDKQETQYF. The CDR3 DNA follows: TGTGCCAGCAGCCGCGGTGACAAACAAGAGACCCAGTACTTC.

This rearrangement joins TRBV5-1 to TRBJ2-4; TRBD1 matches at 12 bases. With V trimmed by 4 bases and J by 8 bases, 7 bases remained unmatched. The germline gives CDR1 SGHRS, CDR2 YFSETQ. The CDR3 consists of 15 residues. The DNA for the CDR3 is TGCGCCAGCAGCACCGGGACAGGGGGCAAGGACATTCAGTACTTC. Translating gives CASSTGTGGKDIQYF. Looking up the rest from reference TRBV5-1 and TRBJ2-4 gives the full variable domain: KAGVTQTPRYLIKTRGQQVTLSCSPISGHRSVSWYQQTPGQGLQFLFEYFSETQRNKGNFPGRFSGRQFSNSRSEMNVSTLELGDSALYLCASSTGTGGKDIQYFGAGTRLSVL.

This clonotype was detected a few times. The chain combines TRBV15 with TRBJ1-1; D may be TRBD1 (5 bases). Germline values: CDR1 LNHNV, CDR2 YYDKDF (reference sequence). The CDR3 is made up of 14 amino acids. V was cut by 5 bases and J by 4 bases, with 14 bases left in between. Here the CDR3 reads CATSGTNGGTEAFF. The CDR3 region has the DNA TGTGCCACCAGCGGGACTAACGGGGGCACTGAAGCTTTCTTT.

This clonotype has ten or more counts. CDR3 nucleotide sequence: TGTGCCAGTCAGAGCTCTGGGGCCAACGTCCTGACTTTC. Translated, it gives CASQSSGANVLTF. V and J are TRBV6-2 or TRBV6-3 and TRBJ2-6; D not certain. In germline, CDR1 is MNHEY, CDR2 SVGEGT. This CDR3 comprises 13 residues. The germline V and J ends were trimmed by 9 bases and 0 bases, with 6 bases remaining between them.